Each of the 30 T cell receptor beta chains below was sequenced from the same sample in a study of blood T cell repertoires in COVID-19. The method was immunoSEQ multiplex PCR; TCRdb's version includes in-frame clones alone and lacks a portion of them. The sample gives some 180,000 clones, around 90% of which show up once; around 6.6% is in the top ten. Sequenced input: peripheral blood. The source is a man aged 35 to 55 with acute or convalescent COVID-19.

The V call is TRBV30, the J call TRBJ2-5; perhaps TRBD2 as D (5 bases). The CDR3 has 12 residues. The V end lost 4 bases, the J end lost 0 bases, and 6 bases lay between the germline ends. CDR1 GTSNPN and CDR2 SVGIG come from the germline V gene (reference sequence). The CDR3 nucleotides are TGTGCCTGGATGGAGGACCAAGAGACCCAGTACTTC. Translation: CAWMEDQETQYF.

This clone has just a few counts. This chain links TRBV12-3 or TRBV12-4 with TRBJ1-1; 7 nucleotides align to TRBD1. CDR3 length equals 13 residues. The V gene end was trimmed by 3 bases and the J gene end by 4 bases; junction bases not matched to a gene: 2. The CDR3, as DNA: TGTGCCAGCAGTTTTTCAGGGGGCACTGAAGCTTTCTTT. Translation: CASSFSGGTEAFF.

This chain uses TRBV7-8 with TRBJ1-5; tentatively, D is TRBD1 (6 bases). The CDR3 has 16 residues. Germline-derived CDR1 and CDR2 are SGHVS and FQNEAQ. Trimming removed 4 bases at V and 0 bases at J, with 13 bases between. The DNA for the CDR3 is TGTGCCAGCAGCTACTGGACAGCAAATAGCAATCAGCCCCAGCATTTT. It is translated as CASSYWTANSNQPQHF.

This rearrangement joins TRBV12-5 to TRBJ1-2; TRBD1 aligns across 8 bases. From germline, CDR1 is LGHNT and CDR2 FRNRAP. The junction had 8 bases not matched to a gene; V was cut back by 2 bases and J by 3 bases. CDR3 size: 16 residues. The CDR3 protein is CASGLTLDRGDYGYTF. DNA for the CDR3: TGTGCTAGTGGTTTGACCCTCGACAGGGGTGACTATGGCTACACCTTC.

This clone was found once. The genes are TRBV10-3 and TRBJ1-4; 9 nucleotides line up with TRBD1. With 6 bases clipped from V and 7 bases from J, the junction kept 6 bases outside the gene matches. Germline CDR1 ENHRY, CDR2 SYGVKD. CDR3 length equals 14 residues. The CDR3 nucleotides read TGTGCCATCAGGGGGACAGGGTTGGGTGAAAAACTGTTTTTT. It specifies CAIRGTGLGEKLFF.

This clone was detected only once. The rearrangement links TRBV5-5 to TRBJ2-7; D unclear. CDR1 and CDR2 (germline): SGHKS, YYEKEE (reference sequence). With 0 bases removed from V and 2 bases from J, the gap between germline ends came to 6 bases. This CDR3 is built from 13 residues. CDR3 protein: CASSLVIAYEQYF. The CDR3 DNA reads TGTGCCAGCAGCTTGGTTATCGCCTACGAGCAGTACTTC.

The chain employs TRBV11-2 and TRBJ2-3, with 9 bases identical to TRBD1. Germline lookup yields CDR1 SGHAT and CDR2 FQNNGV. The CDR3 length is 15 residues. Losses at the gene ends were 5 bases for V and 2 bases for J; bases not matched to a gene: 5. The CDR3, as DNA: TGTGCCAGCAGCCCAGGGACAGGGCCCACAGATACGCAGTATTTT. This translates into CASSPGTGPTDTQYF. The whole variable domain, filled in from reference TRBV11-2 and TRBJ2-3, reads EAGVAQSPRYKIIEKRQSVAFWCNPISGHATLYWYQQILGQGPKLLIQFQNNGVVDDSQLPKDRFSAERLKGVDSTLKIQPAKLEDSAVYLCASSPGTGPTDTQYFGPGTRLTVL.

This chain joins TRBV15 and TRBJ1-4; D is perhaps TRBD1 (6 bases). The ends were cut back, 0 bases at V and 8 bases at J, with 16 bases in the middle. This CDR3 comprises 16 residues. Germline CDR1 reads LNHNV; CDR2 reads YYDKDF (reference sequence). The DNA of the CDR3 is TGTGCCACCAGCAGAGATCTAGTCAGGGGAGGGGAAAAACTGTTTTTT. Translated, it gives CATSRDLVRGGEKLFF.

The CDR3 region is CASSEVRKEGEQFF. The CDR3 nucleotides are TGTGCCAGCAGTGAAGTAAGAAAGGAGGGAGAGCAGTTCTTC. V is TRBV2 and J is TRBJ2-1, with D tentatively TRBD2 (6 bases). Germline V CDR1 and CDR2: SNHLY, FYNNEI. The CDR3 runs to 14 residues. V was shortened by 1 base and J by 10 bases, with 14 bases between the two germline ends.

The chain combines TRBV10-1 with TRBJ2-2, with 8 bases matching TRBD2. This CDR3 comprises 15 residues. The V gene's germline CDR1 is WNHNN and CDR2 SYGVQD (reference sequence). The trim removed 4 bases at V and 3 bases at J, leaving 4 bases unmatched. CDR3 sequence reads: CASSGGLGDTGELFF. The CDR3 nucleotides read TGCGCCAGCAGTGGGGGACTAGGGGACACCGGGGAGCTGTTTTTT.

In this sample, this clone turned up once. The rearrangement joins TRBV7-2 to TRBJ2-7; TRBD1 agrees at 8 bases. V gave up 1 base and J gave up 3 bases; unmatched junction bases: 8. Per germline, CDR1 SGHTA and CDR2 FQGNSA. There are 16 residues in the CDR3. CDR3 protein: CASSLVVRDRGYEQYF. The DNA for the CDR3 is TGTGCCAGCAGCTTAGTAGTTCGTGACAGGGGCTACGAGCAGTACTTC.

This rearrangement joins TRBV6-5 to TRBJ2-3; unclear D gene. The CDR3 runs 14 residues. Germline V CDR1 and CDR2: MNHEY, SVGAGI. Trimming pared 0 bases from V and 1 base from J, leaving 5 bases between. Here the CDR3 DNA reads TGTGCCAGCAGTTACTCGCAGGGCACAGATACGCAGTATTTT. It encodes CASSYSQGTDTQYF.

This clone was seen a handful of times. The chain couples TRBV30 to TRBJ1-5, with 9 bases fitting TRBD1. The CDR3 runs 16 residues. Germline V gives CDR1 GTSNPN, CDR2 SVGIG (reference sequence). Losses at the gene ends were 1 base for V and 5 bases for J; bases not matched to a gene: 9. CDR3 sequence: CAWSDPDRGFHQPQHF. The CDR3 DNA reads as TGTGCCTGGAGTGACCCGGACAGGGGTTTTCATCAGCCCCAGCATTTT.

Here the CDR3 reads CAISEYGTSGVSSYEQYF. The CDR3 bases are TGTGCCATCAGTGAGTATGGGACTAGCGGGGTGAGCTCCTACGAGCAGTACTTC. This chain uses TRBV10-3 with TRBJ2-7; 13 nucleotides align to TRBD2. J gave up 0 bases and V 1 base, and 6 bases lay outside the gene matches. The CDR3 runs to 18 residues. Germline CDR1 ENHRY, CDR2 SYGVKD.

A single count supports this clone. J is TRBJ1-1 and V is TRBV27, with a weak D call TRBD1 (5 bases). The CDR3 has 11 amino acids. Per germline, CDR1 MNHEY and CDR2 SMNVEV (reference sequence). V was clipped by 6 bases and J by 5 bases, with 7 bases between them. The CDR3: CASRGGTEAFF. In DNA, the CDR3 is TGTGCCAGCAGGGGGGGGACTGAAGCTTTCTTT.

This chain connects TRBV6-5 to TRBJ1-4, with D possibly matching TRBD1 (6 bases). CDR1 and CDR2 from the germline V gene are MNHEY and SVGAGI. This CDR3 comprises 14 residues. Trimming removed 6 bases at V and 6 bases at J, with 14 bases between. In DNA form, the CDR3 reads TGTGCCAGCAGGGGGGGCGCGGGGGATGAAAAACTGTTTTTT. It codes for CASRGGAGDEKLFF.

V gene TRBV4-3 combines with J gene TRBJ2-6; no firm D call. Germline V CDR1 and CDR2: LGHNA, YSLEER. This CDR3 is built from 16 residues. Trimming cost V 0 bases and J 0 bases, with 6 bases left between them. The CDR3 is CASSQEPGSGANVLTF. DNA of the CDR3: TGCGCCAGCAGCCAAGAACCCGGCTCTGGGGCCAACGTCCTGACTTTC.

This clone was recorded a few times. The chain links TRBV7-9 to TRBJ1-1; perhaps TRBD1 as D (5 bases). The CDR3 spans 15 residues. Per germline, CDR1 SEHNR and CDR2 FQNEAQ (reference sequence). With 5 bases removed from V and 5 bases from J, the gap between germline ends came to 18 bases. For the CDR3, the DNA is TGTGCCAGCAGCCTCCCTGGGACGGGAGGGACTGAAGCTTTCTTT. This codes for CASSLPGTGGTEAFF. Filled out from reference TRBV7-9 and TRBJ1-1, the complete variable domain reads DTGVSQNPRHKITKRGQNVTFRCDPISEHNRLYWYRQTLGQGPEFLTYFQNEAQLEKSRLLSDRFSAERPKGSFSTLEIQRTEQGDSAMYLCASSLPGTGGTEAFFGQGTRLTVV.

V and J are TRBV3-1 (or the pseudogene TRBV3-2) and TRBJ1-4; D might be TRBD1 (5 bases). The germline CDR1 and CDR2 sequences are LGHDT and YNNKEL (reference sequence). The V end was cut by 4 bases, the J end by 8 bases, with 26 bases between. This CDR3 has 18 residues. The CDR3 here is CASSPGMVARGLGEKLFF. The CDR3, as DNA: TGTGCCAGCAGCCCAGGGATGGTCGCTAGGGGATTAGGAGAAAAACTGTTTTTT.

The chain carries TRBV10-2 and TRBJ2-2, with unresolved D. The CDR3 consists of 13 residues. Germline values: CDR1 WSHSY, CDR2 SAAADI. Trimming removed 3 bases at V and 3 bases at J, with 5 bases between. The DNA of the CDR3 is TGCGCCAGCAGTGATCCCTACACCGGGGAGCTGTTTTTT. Protein product: CASSDPYTGELFF.

The gene calls are TRBV6-5 and TRBJ2-7; D is undetermined. V shed 6 bases and J shed 2 bases, with 17 bases lying between them. The CDR3 spans 15 residues. The germline CDR1 and CDR2 sequences are MNHEY and SVGAGI. CDR3 loop: CASRPSVRSPYEQYF. The CDR3 DNA reads as TGTGCCAGCAGGCCGTCCGTACGGTCGCCCTACGAGCAGTACTTC.

The V gene is TRBV5-6, the J gene TRBJ1-4; the D gene is possibly TRBD1 (6 bases). Trimming took 0 bases from V and 5 from J, leaving 17 bases between them. Germline values: CDR1 SGHDT, CDR2 YYEEEE. The CDR3 totals 17 residues. This chain's CDR3 is CASSLVGRQEMNEKLFF. As DNA, the CDR3 is TGTGCCAGCAGCTTGGTTGGCCGACAGGAGATGAATGAAAAACTGTTTTTT.

V is TRBV3-1 (or the pseudogene TRBV3-2) and J is TRBJ2-7; D might be TRBD2 (5 bases). Between the trimmed V and J ends, which lost 1 base and 0 bases, there was a span of 13 bases. The CDR3 spans 16 residues. Germline-derived CDR1 and CDR2 are LGHDT and YNNKEL (reference sequence). CDR3 region: CASSQVPSGLSYEQYF. The DNA for the CDR3 is TGTGCCAGCAGCCAAGTCCCCAGCGGCCTCTCCTACGAGCAGTACTTC.

This chain connects TRBV27 to TRBJ1-5; D not resolved. The germline V gene has CDR1 MNHEY and CDR2 SMNVEV (reference sequence). The CDR3 sequence is 16 residues long. The V end was cut by 6 bases, the J end by 2 bases, with 17 bases between. In nucleotides, the CDR3 is TGTGCCAGCAGCGCTAGGCGTGGTTTGGGCAATCAGCCCCAGCATTTT. It codes for CASSARRGLGNQPQHF.

This clone was detected only once. This chain connects TRBV2 to TRBJ2-5, with TRBD2 identical over 9 bases. The CDR3 covers 15 residues. The junction had 11 bases not matched to a gene; V was cut back by 7 bases and J by 5 bases. Germline CDR1 reads SNHLY; CDR2 reads FYNNEI. CDR3 sequence: CASNRASGVGETQYF. The CDR3 DNA reads TGTGCCAGCAACCGGGCTAGCGGGGTGGGTGAGACCCAGTACTTC.

This chain uses TRBV6-6 with TRBJ1-2; 12 bases are shared with TRBD1. This CDR3 has 12 amino acids. The germline gives CDR1 MNHNY, CDR2 SVGAGI (reference sequence). J was trimmed by 4 bases and V by 10 bases; bases with no gene match: 1. The CDR3 spells CAMGQGAYGYTF. The CDR3 DNA reads TGTGCCATGGGACAGGGGGCCTATGGCTACACCTTC.

The chain couples TRBV5-1 to TRBJ2-1, with TRBD2 identical over 10 bases. V gave up 6 bases and J gave up 2 bases; unmatched junction bases: 5. Germline V CDR1 and CDR2: SGHRS, YFSETQ. The CDR3 is 15 residues long. CDR3 coding DNA: TGCGCCAGCATGGGAGCGGGGGGGCCCTACAATGAGCAGTTCTTC. Translation: CASMGAGGPYNEQFF.

The chain recombines TRBV15 with TRBJ2-7; TRBD2 matches 7 bases. The CDR3 runs 14 residues. The germline CDR1 and CDR2 sequences are LNHNV and YYDKDF (reference sequence). With 4 bases clipped from V and 3 bases from J, the junction kept 6 bases outside the gene matches. The CDR3 reads CATSKGGSYYEQYF. In DNA form, the CDR3 reads TGTGCCACCAGCAAGGGAGGGAGCTACTACGAGCAGTACTTC.

The genes are TRBV9 and TRBJ2-7, with TRBD1 identical over 12 bases. With 3 bases clipped from V and 7 bases from J, the junction kept 11 bases outside the gene matches. This CDR3 comprises 16 residues. Germline values: CDR1 SGDLS, CDR2 YYNGEE. CDR3 DNA: TGTGCCAGCAGCGCGATACCGGGACAGGGGGCGGGTGAGCAGTACTTC. This sequence encodes CASSAIPGQGAGEQYF.

The rearrangement uses TRBV19 and TRBJ1-1; a possible D gene is TRBD1 (5 bases). Germline V gives CDR1 LNHDA, CDR2 SQIVND (reference sequence). The germline V and J ends were trimmed by 3 bases and 10 bases, with 18 bases remaining between them. This CDR3 has 14 amino acids. DNA of the CDR3: TGTGCCAGTAGTATCTCCTGGGAGGTCGGGGGAGCTTTCTTT. It codes for CASSISWEVGGAFF.